The 27 T cell receptor beta chains given below trace back to one sample, sequenced in a study of control samples from healthy donors and cancer patients. TCRdb's copy holds only in-frame clones and misses some; the assay was immunoSEQ multiplex PCR. The table has roughly 180,000 clones, under 95% seen once; the top ten hold around 1.3%. Sequencing was performed on blood. These TCRs come from a woman in her late teens or twenties in good health.

The chain links TRBV28 to TRBJ1-1; D might be TRBD1 (6 bases). V was pared by 1 base and J by 4 bases, with 10 bases between. Germline values: CDR1 MDHEN, CDR2 SYDVKM. The CDR3 extends over 14 amino acids. The CDR3 coding sequence is TGTGCCAGCAGTTTATCGGGGGCGAGCACTGAAGCTTTCTTT. The encoded protein is CASSLSGASTEAFF.

The chain couples TRBV11-2 to TRBJ1-5; the match to TRBD1 covers 7 bases. The CDR3 covers 12 residues. V trimming: 4 bases; J trimming: 8 bases; junction bases outside the gene matches: 2. Germline V lookup: CDR1 SGHAT, CDR2 FQNNGV. In DNA form, the CDR3 reads TGTGCCAGCAGCTCCAGGGGGGAGCCCCAGCATTTT. Amino acid sequence: CASSSRGEPQHF.

J is TRBJ2-1 and V is TRBV7-2, with D possibly being TRBD1 (6 bases). V was clipped by 2 bases and J by 7 bases, with 15 bases between them. Germline loops: CDR1 SGHTA, CDR2 FQGNSA. This CDR3 spans 15 amino acids. The DNA for the CDR3 is TGTGCCAGCAGCTTACCCAGTGTTAGGGGGAATGAGCAGTTCTTC. Residues: CASSLPSVRGNEQFF.

The CDR3 nucleotides are TGTGCCAGCCGCCCCCCTTTGGGGGAAGTAACAGATACGCAGTATTTT. Amino acids: CASRPPLGEVTDTQYF. The V gene is TRBV28, the J gene TRBJ2-3; D assignment may be TRBD1 or TRBD2 (5 bases each). Trimming shortened V by 8 bases and J by 3 bases, and 21 bases separated the two germline ends. The CDR3 has 16 amino acids. The germline V gene has CDR1 MDHEN and CDR2 SYDVKM.

CDR3 sequence: CASSLAEAYNEQFF. The CDR3 bases are TGTGCCAGCAGCTTGGCCGAAGCCTACAATGAGCAGTTCTTC. The J gene is TRBJ2-1, the V gene TRBV5-6; no reliable D call. The CDR3 totals 14 residues. Germline-derived CDR1 and CDR2 are SGHDT and YYEEEE. V was trimmed by 0 bases and J by 2 bases, leaving 6 bases between them.

The chain uses TRBV19 and TRBJ2-1, with no clear D. The V end was cut by 5 bases, the J end by 7 bases, with 6 bases between. This CDR3 has 11 amino acids. CDR1 LNHDA and CDR2 SQIVND come from the germline V gene (reference sequence). CDR3: CASSPGNEQFF. The DNA for the CDR3 is TGTGCCAGTAGTCCTGGGAATGAGCAGTTCTTC.

The chain recombines TRBV6-6 with TRBJ1-2, with D perhaps matching TRBD1 (6 bases). V lost 6 bases to trimming and J lost 3 bases, with 8 bases between them. The CDR3 totals 12 residues. Looked up from germline, CDR1 is MNHNY and CDR2 is SVGAGI (reference sequence). CDR3 sequence reads: CASSRQDYGYTF. The CDR3, as DNA: TGTGCCAGCAGCCGACAGGACTATGGCTACACCTTC.

The CDR3 DNA sequence: TGTGCCAGCAGCCCGACGGGAGGGCCGGGCGAGCAGTACTTC. Its protein product is CASSPTGGPGEQYF. The rearrangement uses TRBV7-9 and TRBJ2-7; 8 positions agree with TRBD2. CDR1 and CDR2 (germline): SEHNR, FQNEAQ (reference sequence). V gave up 5 bases and J gave up 6 bases; unmatched junction bases: 9. The CDR3 spans 14 residues.

The genes are TRBV5-8 and TRBJ1-3; tentative D call: TRBD1 (6 bases). Germline assignment: CDR1 SGHTS and CDR2 YDEGEE. Trimming left V 3 bases short and J 4 bases short, with 14 bases between. This CDR3 region has 15 residues. The CDR3 nucleotides are TGTGCCAGCAGCTCCCGGGGGGCCAACGGAAACACCATATATTTT. Protein: CASSSRGANGNTIYF.

The rearrangement joins TRBV5-1 to TRBJ1-1; possible D gene TRBD1, 6 bases. The germline V gene encodes CDR1 SGHRS and CDR2 YFSETQ. The CDR3 sequence is 15 residues long. The V and J ends lost 5 bases and 1 base respectively, with 15 bases between them. CDR3: CASSSRGTKNTEAFF. In DNA form, the CDR3 reads TGCGCCAGCAGTTCGAGGGGGACAAAGAACACTGAAGCTTTCTTT.

The gene calls are TRBV24-1 and TRBJ2-1, with D possibly being TRBD1 (6 bases). Germline CDR1 and CDR2: KGHDR and SFDVKD. This CDR3 contains 13 residues. The germline V and J ends were trimmed by 4 bases and 9 bases, with 12 bases remaining between them. CDR3 DNA: TGTGCCACCAGTGACACAGGGACACCTGAGCAGTTCTTC. Its protein is CATSDTGTPEQFF.

The chain carries TRBV4-3 and TRBJ1-2; 7 positions agree with TRBD1. V shed 4 bases, J shed 2 bases, and the junction held 7 bases outside the gene matches. Germline V gives CDR1 LGHNA, CDR2 YSLEER. The CDR3 contains 15 residues. CDR3 sequence: CASSLSGTANYGYTF. The CDR3 bases are TGCGCCAGCAGCCTTTCCGGGACAGCGAACTATGGCTACACCTTC.

The V gene is TRBV10-3, the J gene TRBJ2-1; the match to TRBD2 covers 10 bases. The CDR3 length is 17 residues. V lost 1 base, J lost 3 bases, and 6 bases stayed unmatched. Per germline, CDR1 ENHRY and CDR2 SYGVKD. The DNA of the CDR3 is TGTGCCATCAGTGAGTTGCAGCGGGGGGGGTTCTACAATGAGCAGTTCTTC. Amino acids: CAISELQRGGFYNEQFF.

The rearrangement joins TRBV9 to TRBJ2-5, with D perhaps matching TRBD1 or TRBD2 (5 bases each). V was clipped by 3 bases and J by 6 bases, with 12 bases between them. This CDR3 is built from 13 residues. Germline V gives CDR1 SGDLS, CDR2 YYNGEE. DNA of the CDR3: TGTGCCAGCAGCGAGGGGACGGAGCAGACCCAGTACTTC. Its protein is CASSEGTEQTQYF. The full variable domain, rest sourced from reference TRBV9 and TRBJ2-5, is DSGVTQTPKHLITATGQRVTLRCSPRSGDLSVYWYQQSLDQGLQFLIQYYNGEERAKGNILERFSAQQFPDLHSELNLSSLELGDSALYFCASSEGTEQTQYFGPGTRLLVL.

This clone was counted once. The V and J genes are TRBV2 and TRBJ1-1; D might be TRBD1 (5 bases). The CDR3 covers 15 residues. Germline lookup yields CDR1 SNHLY and CDR2 FYNNEI. Trimming removed 5 bases at V and 1 base at J, with 14 bases between. Here the CDR3 reads CASSTPLGQNTEAFF. In nucleotides, the CDR3 is TGTGCCAGCAGTACCCCCCTAGGACAGAACACTGAAGCTTTCTTT.

This chain uses TRBV6-5 with TRBJ2-1; 9 positions agree with TRBD1. Trimming at V came to 2 bases and at J to 2 bases, leaving 1 base not matched to a gene. The germline CDR1 and CDR2 sequences are MNHEY and SVGAGI. The CDR3 loop spans 15 amino acids. The CDR3 protein is CASSYRDRAYNEQFF. The CDR3 nucleotides are TGTGCCAGCAGTTACCGGGACAGGGCCTACAATGAGCAGTTCTTC.

This clone is a singleton in its sample. The gene calls are TRBV29-1 and TRBJ1-3; no definite D call. Trimming removed 4 bases at V and 2 bases at J, with 6 bases between. The CDR3 totals 12 residues. Germline-derived CDR1 and CDR2 are SQVTM and ANQGSEA. CDR3 protein: CSVAAAGNTIYF. CDR3 nucleotides: TGCAGCGTTGCCGCGGCTGGAAACACCATATATTTT.

CDR3: CASRGGSYEQYF. The CDR3 DNA reads as TGTGCCAGCAGAGGGGGCTCCTACGAGCAGTACTTC. The chain has TRBV6-6 and TRBJ2-7; D possibly corresponds to TRBD1 (6 bases). V lost 6 bases and J 0 bases, leaving 6 bases between the germline ends. The CDR3 sequence is 12 residues long. Germline lookup yields CDR1 MNHNY and CDR2 SVGAGI (reference sequence).

The chain links TRBV5-5 to TRBJ1-5; 10 positions match TRBD1. V lost 2 bases and J lost 5; bases outside the gene matches: 1. Germline values: CDR1 SGHKS, CDR2 YYEKEE (reference sequence). The CDR3 totals 14 residues. The CDR3 DNA sequence: TGTGCCAGCAGCTTAGGACAGGGGGATCAGCCCCAGCATTTT. Translated: CASSLGQGDQPQHF.

The V and J genes are TRBV10-3 and TRBJ1-1; 12 positions agree with TRBD1. Germline CDR1 is ENHRY and CDR2 is SYGVKD. The CDR3 totals 13 residues. J lost 1 base, V lost 10 bases, and 1 base had no gene match. Here the CDR3 reads CATGQGANTEAFF. The CDR3 DNA is TGTGCCACGGGACAGGGGGCGAACACTGAAGCTTTCTTT.

This clone came up once. V usage is TRBV5-6 and J usage is TRBJ2-1; D is unclear. In germline, CDR1 is SGHDT, CDR2 YYEEEE. V was pared by 1 base and J by 7 bases, with 6 bases between. The CDR3 length is 12 residues. The CDR3 DNA reads TGTGCCAGCAGCTTGAGGGTGAATGAGCAGTTCTTC. Protein product: CASSLRVNEQFF.

V gene TRBV6-5 combines with J gene TRBJ1-1; 8 nucleotides align to TRBD1. The CDR3 extends over 11 amino acids. CDR1 is MNHEY, CDR2 SVGAGI, per germline. V lost 6 bases and J lost 7; bases outside the gene matches: 1. The DNA for the CDR3 is TGTGCCAGCAGCGACAGGGGTGAAGCTTTCTTT. This gives the protein CASSDRGEAFF.

The DNA for the CDR3 is TGTGCCAGCAGTCCCGCGCTAGCGGGGCCCTACGAGCAGTACTTC. This codes for CASSPALAGPYEQYF. The gene calls are TRBV28 and TRBJ2-7; 9 bases are a match to TRBD2. The CDR3 is 15 amino acids. The V gene's germline CDR1 is MDHEN and CDR2 SYDVKM. J lost 2 bases, V lost 5 bases, and 7 bases had no gene match.

The chain employs TRBV29-1 and TRBJ2-1; TRBD2 aligns across 9 bases. The CDR3 covers 15 residues. Germline CDR1 is SQVTM and CDR2 is ANQGSEA. With 8 bases clipped from V and 3 bases from J, the junction kept 11 bases outside the gene matches. The CDR3 nucleotides are TGCAGCCATATGACTAGCGGATCTTTCTACAATGAGCAGTTCTTC. Protein sequence: CSHMTSGSFYNEQFF.

This sequence joins TRBV6-5 and TRBJ2-5; 9 bases line up with TRBD2. Germline CDR1 and CDR2: MNHEY and SVGAGI. V lost 6 bases, J lost 3 bases, and 8 bases stayed unmatched. The CDR3 has 15 residues. The DNA for the CDR3 is TGTGCCAGCAGCAGCGGGACTAGCTGGAAAGAGACCCAGTACTTC. Translation: CASSSGTSWKETQYF.

The chain couples TRBV19 to TRBJ2-1; D is uncertain. The CDR3 has 14 residues. Germline CDR1 and CDR2: LNHDA and SQIVND (reference sequence). With 5 bases removed from V and 0 bases from J, the gap between germline ends came to 8 bases. The CDR3 nucleotides read TGTGCCAGTAGTTCTACATCCTCCTACAATGAGCAGTTCTTC. This translates into CASSSTSSYNEQFF.

The chain employs TRBV28 and TRBJ1-5, with no clear D. Trimming took off 4 bases at V and 0 bases at J, with 22 bases between the two ends. This CDR3 region has 19 residues. CDR1 is MDHEN, CDR2 SYDVKM, per germline. In DNA, the CDR3 is TGTGCCAGCAGTTCCTTCAGGCTAGGCCGTCTTTATAGCAATCAGCCCCAGCATTTT. Its protein is CASSSFRLGRLYSNQPQHF.